This entry lists 8 T cell receptor beta chains sequenced from one sample in a study of cytomegalovirus exposure and HLA in healthy donors. Using immunoSEQ multiplex PCR, the repertoire was profiled, and TCRdb retains in-frame clones only, with some absent. The sample records fewer than 85,000 clones, 94% being singletons. The sequenced sample consisted of PBMCs. These receptor sequences come from a woman between 18 and 30 years old in good health and CMV-seronegative.

As for this clone: Other DNA sequences within the sample encode an identical CDR3. The V gene is TRBV28, the J gene TRBJ1-2; D is unresolved. The V end lost 5 bases, the J end lost 2 bases, and 3 bases lay between the germline ends. CDR1 is MDHEN, CDR2 SYDVKM, per germline. The CDR3 is 11 residues long. The CDR3 loop is CASSQNYGYTF. The CDR3 DNA is TGTGCCAGCAGTCAAAACTATGGCTACACCTTC.

This clone was found once. This chain links TRBV4-1 with TRBJ1-1, with D unclear. From germline, CDR1 is MGHRA and CDR2 YSYEKL. The CDR3 covers 15 residues. V was pared by 4 bases and J by 0 bases, with 12 bases between. The DNA for the CDR3 is TGCGCCAGCAGCCCAGAACAACCTTTGAACACTGAAGCTTTCTTT. Its translation is CASSPEQPLNTEAFF.

The V call is TRBV28, the J call TRBJ1-5, with TRBD1 identical over 7 bases. This CDR3 is built from 15 residues. Losses at the gene ends were 6 bases for V and 7 bases for J; bases not matched to a gene: 12. The germline gives CDR1 MDHEN, CDR2 SYDVKM. CDR3 DNA: TGTGCCAGCAGACGGGAGAGGCAGGGGGGACAGCCCCAGCATTTT. It yields the protein CASRRERQGGQPQHF.

Here the CDR3 DNA reads TGTGCCAGTAGTATCCTAGCGGGGGCACCAGATACGCAGTATTTT. Translation: CASSILAGAPDTQYF. The chain employs TRBV19 and TRBJ2-3, with TRBD2 matching over 10 bases. V shed 3 bases and J 4 bases; nucleotides not matched to a gene: 4. Germline loops: CDR1 LNHDA, CDR2 SQIVND (reference sequence). This CDR3 region has 15 residues.

V is TRBV20-1 and J is TRBJ1-2; D not resolved. This CDR3 region has 11 residues. Germline V gene lookup returns CDR1 DFQATT and CDR2 SNEGSKA (reference sequence). V was cut by 6 bases and J by 4 bases, with 9 bases left in between. This CDR3 reads CSARPLYGYTF. DNA of the CDR3: TGCAGTGCGAGACCTCTCTATGGCTACACCTTC.

This chain uses TRBV15 with TRBJ2-1, with 9 bases aligning to TRBD1. CDR3 length equals 14 residues. The germline CDR1 and CDR2 sequences are LNHNV and YYDKDF (reference sequence). V trimming: 5 bases; J trimming: 11 bases; junction bases outside the gene matches: 10. The chain's CDR3 is CATSPDRGVKKQFF. The CDR3 region has the DNA TGTGCCACCAGCCCAGACAGGGGGGTTAAGAAGCAGTTCTTC.

Concerning this clone itself: The junction shows a germline mismatch at one end, possibly a read error. The chain employs TRBV18 and TRBJ2-7; tentatively, D is TRBD1 (5 bases). There are 16 residues in the CDR3. CDR1 is KGHSH, CDR2 LQKENI, per germline. CDR3 DNA sequence: TGTGCCAGCTCACCACCGTTGGGCAGGGCCTCCAACGAGCAGTACTTC. It translates to CASSPPLGRASNEQYF.

The V call is TRBV5-1, the J call TRBJ1-3; D is unresolved. Germline V gene data show CDR1 as SGHRS and CDR2 as YFSETQ. V was clipped by 0 bases and J by 0 bases, with 7 bases between them. CDR3 size: 15 residues. The DNA for the CDR3 is TGCGCCAGCAGCTTGGGCGGGAGCTCTGGAAACACCATATATTTT. This gives the protein CASSLGGSSGNTIYF.